Listed below are T cell receptor beta chains from one sample, sequenced in a study of read filtering for tumor transcriptome and immune sequencing. TCRdb processed the reads anew with MiXCR; each CDR3 protein has one entry. The sample holds about 46,000 distinct CDR3 sequences, 12% seen once. The sequencing sample was made of a population of CD138-negative cells sorted from bone marrow. Source of these receptors: a donor aged 40 or older with multiple myeloma. Both conserved end residues are part of each CDR3. The D gene is left open where the match is weak. Clone size is stated in some rows and not others, as once, few, many or a class when expanded.

CDR3aa,CDR3nt,v_gene,j_gene,abundance,d_gene
CASKRGRGGNEQFF,TGTGCCAGTAAAAGGGGCAGGGGAGGCAATGAGCAGTTCTTC,TRBV19,TRBJ2-1,many,NA
CASSYSSRAFGTDTQYF,TGTGCCAGCAGTTACTCGTCCAGGGCATTTGGCACAGATACGCAGTATTTT,TRBV6-6,TRBJ2-3,many,NA
CASSQEGETFYGYTF,TGCGCCAGCAGCCAAGAGGGGGAGACCTTCTATGGCTACACCTTC,TRBV4-1,TRBJ1-2,few,NA
CSARDPTSANEQFF,TGCAGTGCTAGAGACCCGACTAGCGCCAATGAGCAGTTCTTC,TRBV20-1,TRBJ2-1,many,TRBD2
CASSTRRTNQPQHF,TGTGCCAGTAGTACCAGACGGACTAATCAGCCCCAGCATTTT,TRBV19,TRBJ1-5,many,NA
CASSLRDRGSGTEAFF,TGTGCCAGCAGCTTGAGGGACAGAGGTTCCGGCACTGAAGCTTTCTTT,TRBV7-9,TRBJ1-1,many,TRBD1
CASSLEGSSYNEQFF,TGTGCCAGCAGCTTAGAAGGGAGCTCCTACAATGAGCAGTTCTTC,TRBV11-2,TRBJ2-1,many,NA
CASSSGTFKSTEAFF,TGCGCCAGCAGCTCGGGGACTTTTAAATCCACTGAAGCTTTCTTT,TRBV5-1,TRBJ1-1,many,NA
CASSTPPTTGELFF,TGTGCCAGCAGCACTCCGCCGACCACCGGGGAGCTGTTTTTT,TRBV7-2,TRBJ2-2,many,NA
CASSSGGQGAGNEKLFF,TGCGCCAGCAGCTCGGGCGGACAGGGGGCCGGGAATGAAAAACTGTTTTTT,TRBV5-1,TRBJ1-4,many,TRBD1
CASSEGSQAGANVLTF,TGTGCCAGCAGTGAGGGCTCCCAGGCTGGGGCCAACGTCCTGACTTTC,TRBV6-1,TRBJ2-6,many,NA
CSARDFDGGYGELFF,TGCAGTGCTAGAGATTTTGACGGAGGCTACGGGGAGCTGTTTTTT,TRBV20-1,TRBJ2-2,many,NA
CASSLGRLAGTGELFF,TGTGCCAGCAGCTTAGGGCGGCTAGCGGGCACCGGGGAGCTGTTTTTT,TRBV7-2,TRBJ2-2,few,TRBD2
CASSPIQGEAFF,TGCGCCAGCAGCCCGATACAGGGTGAAGCTTTCTTT,TRBV4-1,TRBJ1-1,many,NA
CASSARGQSYGYTF,TGTGCCAGCAGTGCGAGGGGACAGAGCTATGGCTACACCTTC,TRBV2,TRBJ1-2,few,TRBD1
CASSSTGSLLPQHF,TGTGCCAGTAGTTCAACAGGGAGCCTCCTGCCCCAGCATTTT,TRBV19,TRBJ1-5,many,NA
CASRPLGVMGGELFF,TGTGCCAGCAGACCCCTGGGGGTTATGGGCGGGGAGCTGTTTTTT,TRBV6-5,TRBJ2-2,many,NA
CASSAASQGASKTQYF,TGTGCCAGCAGTGCCGCGTCGCAGGGGGCCTCGAAGACCCAGTACTTC,TRBV2,TRBJ2-5,many,TRBD1
CASSSRGSGNEQFF,TGTGCCAGCAGTAGTCGAGGGAGCGGGAATGAGCAGTTCTTC,TRBV6-5,TRBJ2-1,many,NA
CAWSVGGGYTGELFF,TGTGCCTGGAGTGTTGGAGGGGGGTACACCGGGGAGCTGTTTTTT,TRBV30,TRBJ2-2,few,NA
CASSQGFRDRVQPQHF,TGTGCCAGCAGCCAGGGATTCCGGGACAGGGTTCAGCCCCAGCATTTT,TRBV3-1,TRBJ1-5,many,TRBD1
CASAEGPHYEQYF,TGTGCCAGCGCCGAGGGACCTCACTACGAGCAGTACTTC,TRBV6-2/TRBV6-3,TRBJ2-7,many,NA
CSVHRGRAEAFF,TGCAGCGTTCACAGGGGGAGGGCTGAAGCTTTCTTT,TRBV29-1,TRBJ1-1,many,TRBD1
CASKTGAQETQYF,TGTGCCAGCAAAACAGGGGCCCAAGAGACCCAGTACTTC,TRBV27,TRBJ2-5,many,TRBD1
CASSRGLAGASYNEQFF,TGTGCCAGCAGCCGAGGACTAGCGGGGGCCTCCTACAATGAGCAGTTCTTC,TRBV7-9,TRBJ2-1,many,TRBD2
CASSPAAGRTEAVF,TGTGCCAGCAGCCCCGCCGCGGGGAGGACTGAAGCTGTCTTT,TRBV7-2,TRBJ1-1,few,NA
CASSQEGRGPDTQYF,TGCGCCAGCAGCCAAGAGGGCAGGGGGCCAGATACGCAGTATTTT,TRBV4-3,TRBJ2-3,many,TRBD1
CASSFGTSEAFF,TGTGCCAGCAGCTTCGGGACAAGCGAAGCTTTCTTT,TRBV6-1,TRBJ1-1,many,NA
CSARDRRGVSNSGANALTF,TGCAGTGCTAGAGATCGCAGAGGAGTTTCGAACTCTGGGGCCAACGCCCTGACTTTC,TRBV20-1,TRBJ2-6,NA,NA
CASSLQGGPTEAFF,TGCGCCAGCAGCTTACAGGGAGGGCCAACTGAAGCTTTCTTT,TRBV5-1,TRBJ1-1,many,NA
CASSPSTGARKETQYF,TGTGCCAGCAGCCCCTCGACAGGGGCAAGGAAAGAGACCCAGTACTTC,TRBV13,TRBJ2-5,many,TRBD1
CASSTGTKNTEAFF,TGCGCCAGCAGTACCGGGACAAAGAACACTGAAGCTTTCTTT,TRBV5-1,TRBJ1-1,many,NA
CASRPQRGVLADNEQFF,TGTGCCAGCAGGCCTCAGAGGGGGGTACTAGCGGACAATGAGCAGTTCTTC,TRBV11-2,TRBJ2-1,many,TRBD2
CASSHRDWGYNEQFF,TGTGCCAGCAGTCACCGGGACTGGGGATACAATGAGCAGTTCTTC,TRBV27,TRBJ2-1,many,NA
CASRAITKSTGELFF,TGCGCCAGCAGGGCAATCACTAAAAGCACCGGGGAGCTGTTTTTT,TRBV5-1,TRBJ2-2,many,NA
CASSLSGLAGVPGELFF,TGTGCCAGCAGCTTAAGCGGGCTAGCGGGAGTACCCGGGGAGCTGTTTTTT,TRBV11-2,TRBJ2-2,many,TRBD2
CASSFGTSFDEQFF,TGTGCCAGCAGCTTCGGGACTAGCTTCGATGAGCAGTTCTTC,TRBV7-8,TRBJ2-1,many,TRBD2
CASSPEITTDTQYF,TGTGCCAGCAGCCCGGAAATAACCACAGATACGCAGTATTTT,TRBV7-9,TRBJ2-3,many,NA
CASRVNRKQETQYF,TGTGCCAGCAGGGTAAACAGAAAACAAGAGACCCAGTACTTC,TRBV6-2/TRBV6-3,TRBJ2-5,many,NA
CASSFISGANVLTF,TGTGCCAGCAGCTTTATCTCTGGGGCCAACGTCCTGACTTTC,TRBV14,TRBJ2-6,many,NA
CASRFSGFDEQFF,TGTGCCAGCAGGTTCTCAGGGTTCGATGAGCAGTTCTTC,TRBV6-5,TRBJ2-1,many,NA
CASSDSGGFWNEQFF,TGTGCCAGCAGTGATAGCGGGGGATTCTGGAATGAGCAGTTCTTC,TRBV7-9,TRBJ2-1,many,TRBD2
CASSQMSNTGELFF,TGCGCCAGCAGCCAAATGTCCAACACCGGGGAGCTGTTTTTT,TRBV4-3,TRBJ2-2,many,NA
CASRRGTGDGIQYF,TGTGCCAGCAGACGCGGGACAGGGGATGGCATTCAGTACTTC,TRBV7-2,TRBJ2-4,many,TRBD1
CASSFAPSTDTQYF,TGCGCCAGCAGCTTTGCTCCTAGCACAGATACGCAGTATTTT,TRBV5-1,TRBJ2-3,few,NA
CSASGLAGSPPYNEQFF,TGCAGTGCTTCGGGACTAGCGGGCTCACCTCCCTACAATGAGCAGTTCTTC,TRBV20-1,TRBJ2-1,many,TRBD2
CASSLGGTKGAGNTIYF,TGTGCCAGCAGCTTAGGGGGGACGAAGGGGGCGGGAAACACCATATATTTT,TRBV7-2,TRBJ1-3,many,TRBD1
CSARGRGGSEQFF,TGCAGTGCTAGAGGGAGGGGGGGGAGTGAGCAGTTCTTC,TRBV20-1,TRBJ2-1,many,NA
CASSSQTVRDRGLPYEQYF,TGTGCCAGCAGTTCACAAACTGTTCGGGACAGGGGGCTTCCCTACGAGCAGTACTTC,TRBV28,TRBJ2-7,many,TRBD1
CAWTSGYTGELFF,TGTGCCTGGACTAGCGGGTACACCGGGGAGCTGTTTTTT,TRBV30,TRBJ2-2,many,TRBD2
CASSPGQGDYGYTF,TGTGCCAGCAGCCCTGGACAGGGGGACTATGGCTACACCTTC,TRBV9,TRBJ1-2,many,TRBD1